A single sample gave rise to the 20 T cell receptor beta chains below, sequenced in a study of cytotoxic CD8 clonotypes in ibrutinib-treated CLL. TCRdb's table, derived via immunoSEQ multiplex PCR, lists solely in-frame clones and lacks some. The table lists some 20,000 clones, roughly four fifths of them singletons. This specimen consisted of PBMCs, obtained before ibrutinib treatment. All receptors come from a human donor with chronic lymphocytic leukemia.

This chain joins TRBV5-1 and TRBJ2-1; D ambiguous. Germline V CDR1 and CDR2: SGHRS, YFSETQ. This CDR3 is 13 amino acids long. Trimming stripped 0 bases from V and 6 bases from J, with 7 bases between. The CDR3 bases are TGCGCCAGCAGCTTGGGTATCCCCAATGAGCAGTTCTTC. Encoded protein: CASSLGIPNEQFF.

This chain connects TRBV15 to TRBJ2-3; perhaps D is TRBD1 or TRBD2 (5 bases each). V was clipped by 5 bases and J by 2 bases, with 11 bases between them. CDR3 length: 14 residues. CDR1 is LNHNV and CDR2 is YYDKDF in the germline V gene (reference sequence). CDR3 amino acids: CATSGRDPTDTQYF. The CDR3 bases are TGTGCCACCAGCGGCCGGGACCCCACAGATACGCAGTATTTT.

This chain uses TRBV30 with TRBJ2-1; no clear D. The V end was cut by 6 bases, the J end by 5 bases, with 8 bases between. CDR3 size: 11 residues. Germline-derived CDR1 and CDR2 are GTSNPN and SVGIG (reference sequence). DNA of the CDR3: TGTGCCTGCATTGCGAACAATGAGCAGTTCTTC. Translating gives CACIANNEQFF.

The rearrangement joins TRBV19 to TRBJ1-1; 9 bases are a match to TRBD1. Unmatched junction bases numbered 8, after V lost 4 bases and J lost 8 bases. The CDR3 contains 14 residues. Per germline, CDR1 LNHDA and CDR2 SQIVND (reference sequence). The CDR3 sequence is CASSSETGGREAFF. The CDR3 coding sequence is TGTGCCAGTAGTAGCGAAACAGGGGGCCGGGAAGCTTTCTTT. The entire variable domain, with the rest obtained from reference TRBV19 and TRBJ1-1, is as follows: DGGITQSPKYLFRKEGQNVTLSCEQNLNHDAMYWYRQDPGQGLRLIYYSQIVNDFQKGDIAEGYSVSREKKESFPLTVTSAQKNPTAFYLCASSSETGGREAFFGQGTRLTVV.

The J gene is TRBJ1-1, the V gene TRBV29-1; 7 nucleotides align to TRBD1. This CDR3 has 14 amino acids. Looked up from germline, CDR1 is SQVTM and CDR2 is ANQGSEA. With V trimmed by 3 bases and J by 3 bases, 7 bases remained unmatched. The CDR3 coding sequence is TGCAGCGTTGACTACAGGGGAGGGGACACTGAAGCTTTCTTT. Translated: CSVDYRGGDTEAFF.

The rearrangement joins TRBV7-9 to TRBJ1-1; D ambiguous. This CDR3 is built from 13 residues. The V end was cut by 1 base, the J end by 3 bases, with 6 bases between. The V gene's germline CDR1 is SEHNR and CDR2 FQNEAQ (reference sequence). The CDR3 nucleotides read TGTGCCAGCAGCTTAGAACAGCACACTGAAGCTTTCTTT. Its translation is CASSLEQHTEAFF.

This chain links TRBV29-1 with TRBJ2-1; TRBD2 might be the D (5 bases). Trimming removed 1 base at V and 0 bases at J, with 10 bases between. This CDR3 contains 15 residues. The germline gives CDR1 SQVTM, CDR2 ANQGSEA. The CDR3 coding sequence is TGCAGCGTTGAAGCGAGGAGGACCTCCTACAATGAGCAGTTCTTC. Translated, it gives CSVEARRTSYNEQFF.

The V gene is TRBV15, the J gene TRBJ1-1; the D is unclear. This CDR3 has 12 residues. The V end was cut by 3 bases, the J end by 2 bases, with 4 bases between. The germline V gene has CDR1 LNHNV and CDR2 YYDKDF (reference sequence). The CDR3 spells CATSSANTEAFF. The CDR3 DNA reads as TGTGCCACCAGCAGTGCCAACACTGAAGCTTTCTTT.

V and J are TRBV5-1 and TRBJ2-4; a weak D match, TRBD2 (5 bases). Trimming took 5 bases from V and 0 from J, leaving 15 bases between them. Germline CDR1 reads SGHRS; CDR2 reads YFSETQ. The CDR3 is made up of 16 amino acids. The CDR3 bases are TGCGCCAGCAGTGGAGGAGATGTACTAGCCAAAAACATTCAGTACTTC. Amino acids: CASSGGDVLAKNIQYF.

The chain carries TRBV19 and TRBJ2-2; 12 bases fit TRBD2. V was clipped by 4 bases and J by 5 bases; unmatched bases: 8. This CDR3 comprises 17 residues. Per germline, CDR1 LNHDA and CDR2 SQIVND (reference sequence). The CDR3 spells CASSTISGTSGTGELFF. CDR3 bases: TGTGCCAGTAGTACAATTTCCGGGACTAGCGGGACCGGGGAGCTGTTTTTT. Based on the CDR3 plus reference TRBV19 and TRBJ2-2, the full variable domain is DGGITQSPKYLFRKEGQNVTLSCEQNLNHDAMYWYRQDPGQGLRLIYYSQIVNDFQKGDIAEGYSVSREKKESFPLTVTSAQKNPTAFYLCASSTISGTSGTGELFFGEGSRLTVL.

This clone was picked up one time. The rearrangement uses TRBV19 and TRBJ1-2; no reliable D call. The CDR3 is made up of 13 amino acids. Germline values: CDR1 LNHDA, CDR2 SQIVND (reference sequence). Between the trimmed V and J ends, which lost 2 bases and 5 bases, there was a span of 9 bases. The CDR3 nucleotides read TGTGCCAGTAGTATAACGGACCGGTATGGCTACACCTTC. This translates into CASSITDRYGYTF. The full variable domain, rest sourced from reference TRBV19 and TRBJ1-2, is DGGITQSPKYLFRKEGQNVTLSCEQNLNHDAMYWYRQDPGQGLRLIYYSQIVNDFQKGDIAEGYSVSREKKESFPLTVTSAQKNPTAFYLCASSITDRYGYTFGSGTRLTVV.

This clone was detected only a few times. The chain employs TRBV7-2 and TRBJ1-5; the D is unclear. This CDR3 has 14 amino acids. CDR1 and CDR2 (germline): SGHTA, FQGNSA. With 7 bases removed from V and 2 bases from J, the gap between germline ends came to 12 bases. The CDR3 sequence is CASNRNAGNQPQHF. DNA of the CDR3: TGTGCCAGCAACCGAAATGCAGGCAATCAGCCCCAGCATTTT.

This chain joins TRBV4-2 and TRBJ1-4; 7 bases map to TRBD1. CDR3 length equals 16 residues. CDR1 and CDR2 (germline): LGHNA, YNFKEQ. V gave up 4 bases and J gave up 4 bases; unmatched junction bases: 9. The CDR3 nucleotides are TGTGCCAGCAGCCGAGAAGGGGGCTGGGGTAATGAAAAACTGTTTTTT. It specifies CASSREGGWGNEKLFF.

This clone was seen a single time. The CDR3, as DNA: TGTGCCAGCAGCCCCCTGACAGGGGGTGAGCAGTACTTC. It translates to CASSPLTGGEQYF. The chain recombines TRBV5-5 with TRBJ2-7, with TRBD1 identical over 9 bases. This CDR3 comprises 13 residues. The germline gives CDR1 SGHKS, CDR2 YYEKEE (reference sequence). V was clipped by 4 bases and J by 7 bases; unmatched bases: 6.

The chain employs TRBV19 and TRBJ1-2; TRBD1 matches 12 bases. Germline CDR1 reads LNHDA; CDR2 reads SQIVND (reference sequence). The CDR3 has 14 amino acids. After removal of 10 bases from V and 8 bases from J, the junction contained 11 bases not matched to a gene. CDR3 bases: TGTGCCACCTCTCCGGGACAGGGGGCGAGGGGCTACACCTTC. This encodes CATSPGQGARGYTF. The variable domain in full, completed from reference TRBV19 and TRBJ1-2, reads DGGITQSPKYLFRKEGQNVTLSCEQNLNHDAMYWYRQDPGQGLRLIYYSQIVNDFQKGDIAEGYSVSREKKESFPLTVTSAQKNPTAFYLCATSPGQGARGYTFGSGTRLTVV.

This chain connects TRBV9 to TRBJ2-3; perhaps TRBD2 as D (6 bases). Germline-derived CDR1 and CDR2 are SGDLS and YYNGEE. The V end was cut by 3 bases, the J end by 3 bases, with 11 bases between. The CDR3 loop spans 14 amino acids. CDR3 nucleotide sequence: TGTGCCAGCAGCGGGGGCGGAGGGACAGATACGCAGTATTTT. Encoded protein: CASSGGGGTDTQYF.

As to this clone: This same CDR3 is encoded by further DNA sequences in the sample. The chain recombines TRBV28 with TRBJ1-2; 8 bases fit TRBD1. The CDR3 has 15 residues. Germline CDR1 reads MDHEN; CDR2 reads SYDVKM. Trimming removed 0 bases from V and 0 bases from J; junction bases left unmatched: 0. CDR3 loop: CASSLWGQANYGYTF. CDR3 DNA sequence: TGTGCCAGCAGTTTATGGGGACAGGCTAACTATGGCTACACCTTC.

Only a few counts were recorded for this clone. This chain uses TRBV15 with TRBJ1-6; no clear D gene. This CDR3 has 16 amino acids. Germline lookup yields CDR1 LNHNV and CDR2 YYDKDF (reference sequence). Trimming removed 2 bases at V and 7 bases at J, with 15 bases between. This chain's CDR3 is CATSRPLAGNNSPLHF. Written as DNA, the CDR3 is TGTGCCACCAGCAGACCCCTCGCGGGGAACAATTCACCCCTCCACTTT.

This clone was seen once. V is TRBV11-1 and J is TRBJ1-2; the D is unclear. The CDR3 runs to 15 residues. Trimming pared 2 bases from V and 0 bases from J, leaving 10 bases between. The V gene's germline CDR1 is SGHAT and CDR2 FQDESV (reference sequence). The CDR3 bases are TGTGCCAGCAGCTTAAACCCTACCCCTAACTATGGCTACACCTTC. As protein: CASSLNPTPNYGYTF.

The chain recombines TRBV19 with TRBJ1-5; TRBD1 is a possible D gene (6 bases). The CDR3 sequence is 14 residues long. Germline V CDR1 and CDR2: LNHDA, SQIVND (reference sequence). Trimming shortened V by 7 bases and J by 4 bases, and 14 bases separated the two germline ends. CDR3 in amino acids: CASKTGAINQPQHF. CDR3 DNA: TGTGCCAGTAAGACGGGGGCCATAAATCAGCCCCAGCATTTT.